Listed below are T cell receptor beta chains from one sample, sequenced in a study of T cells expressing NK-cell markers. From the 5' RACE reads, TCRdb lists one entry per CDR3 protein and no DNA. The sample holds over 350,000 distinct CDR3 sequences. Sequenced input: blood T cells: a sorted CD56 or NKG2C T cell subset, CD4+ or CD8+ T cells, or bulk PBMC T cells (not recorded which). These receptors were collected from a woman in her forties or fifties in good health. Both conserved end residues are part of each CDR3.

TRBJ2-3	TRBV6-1	CASSRILSSTDTQYF
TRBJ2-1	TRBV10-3	CAISEPGEGIDEQFF
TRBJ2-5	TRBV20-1	CSARDRGLKTQYF
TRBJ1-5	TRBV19	CASSIDGGGYQPQHF
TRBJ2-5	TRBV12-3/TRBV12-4	CASSFGRGRRVETQYF
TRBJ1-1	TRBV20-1	CSARTSRGMNTEAFF
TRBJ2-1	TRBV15	CATSSRGGRNSYNEQFF
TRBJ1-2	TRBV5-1	CASSAIIGDYGYTF
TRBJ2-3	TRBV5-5	CASSLKGVWKYF
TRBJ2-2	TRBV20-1	CSARDRVFAGELFF
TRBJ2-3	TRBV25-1	CASSDQSGPRVDTQYF